This T cell receptor (beta chain) was sequenced for a study of T cells in narcolepsy. Broader study findings: Blood of same and different patients, but not healthy controls, reportedly held recurring autoreactive clonotypes. Some memory CD4+ repertoires had no autoreactive clone sequences.

About this clone: Its specificity is not known.

CDR1 and CDR2 (germline): SGHRS, YFSETQ. V was pared by 0 bases and J by 5 bases, with 12 bases between. The CDR3 totals 15 residues. TCRdb's copy holds only in-frame clones and misses some; the assay was immunoSEQ multiplex PCR. Counted here are about 20,000 clones, about 80% occurring once; the ten biggest clones make up roughly 4.1%. The gene calls are TRBV5-1 and TRBJ1-5, with D perhaps matching TRBD1 (5 bases). The receptor was derived from a human donor in good health. Sequenced material: memory (CD45RA-) CD4+ T cells from blood. CDR3 protein: CASSLAVAGHQPQHF. In DNA, the CDR3 is TGCGCCAGCAGCTTGGCCGTGGCAGGGCATCAGCCCCAGCATTTT.